These 16 T cell receptor beta chains came from one sample sequenced in a study of blood T cells in healthy people across ages. Through a sample-barcoded 5' primer and a J-beta primer mix, a second PCR was run for roughly 6 to 12 cycles. TCRdb independently ran MiXCR on the 5' RACE reads; one entry per CDR3 protein. Of 500,000 to 600,000 distinct CDR3 sequences in the sample, 27% were seen once. The specimen was blood. These receptors were collected from a woman aged 70-85 years in good health.

This clonotype was counted a few times. The rearrangement joins TRBV5-1 to TRBJ1-4; a weak D match, TRBD1 (6 bases). Trimming pared 0 bases from V and 0 bases from J, leaving 15 bases between. Germline lookup yields CDR1 SGHRS and CDR2 YFSETQ. This CDR3 spans 18 amino acids. In nucleotides, the CDR3 is TGCGCCAGCAGCTTGGGCCCGACAGGCCCGACAACTAATGAAAAACTGTTTTTT. This sequence encodes CASSLGPTGPTTNEKLFF. Full variable domain (rest looked up from reference TRBV5-1 and TRBJ1-4): KAGVTQTPRYLIKTRGQQVTLSCSPISGHRSVSWYQQTPGQGLQFLFEYFSETQRNKGNFPGRFSGRQFSNSRSEMNVSTLELGDSALYLCASSLGPTGPTTNEKLFFGSGTQLSVL.

The V and J genes are TRBV10-3 and TRBJ2-5; TRBD1 matches 8 bases. J was trimmed by 5 bases and V by 10 bases; bases with no gene match: 9. This CDR3 spans 13 amino acids. Germline V CDR1 and CDR2: ENHRY, SYGVKD. The CDR3 DNA is TGTGCCAGCGGACAGGGAGAGGGGGAGACCCAGTACTTC. This sequence encodes CASGQGEGETQYF.

This chain links TRBV27 with TRBJ2-7; D possibly matches TRBD1 or TRBD2 (5 bases each). V was shortened by 4 bases and J by 3 bases, with 19 bases between the two germline ends. Looked up from germline, CDR1 is MNHEY and CDR2 is SMNVEV (reference sequence). This CDR3 has 16 residues. CDR3 in amino acids: CASSSKGRQSLYEQYF. DNA for the CDR3: TGTGCCAGCAGTTCAAAAGGGAGACAGTCTCTCTACGAGCAGTACTTC.

This sequence joins TRBV5-1 and TRBJ1-2; 7 bases match TRBD1. The trim removed 3 bases at V and 4 bases at J, leaving 9 bases unmatched. Germline values: CDR1 SGHRS, CDR2 YFSETQ. This CDR3 is built from 15 residues. For the CDR3, the DNA is TGCGCCAGCAGCTCGCACCAGGCAGGGGGCTATGGCTACACCTTC. This translates into CASSSHQAGGYGYTF.

The CDR3 loop is CASSPGTGRNTIYF. CDR3 nucleotide sequence: TGTGCCAGCAGCCCTGGGACAGGGAGAAACACCATATATTTT. The gene calls are TRBV7-2 and TRBJ1-3; 9 nucleotides line up with TRBD1. Germline V gives CDR1 SGHTA, CDR2 FQGNSA. V lost 5 bases and J lost 5; bases outside the gene matches: 4. The CDR3 has 14 amino acids.

This clonotype was detected a few times. The chain carries TRBV20-1 and TRBJ2-5; D is perhaps TRBD1 (5 bases). The DNA end favors TRBJ2-7, so the J call may be wrong. Germline V gene lookup returns CDR1 DFQATT and CDR2 SNEGSKA (reference sequence). This CDR3 contains 14 residues. The CDR3, as DNA: TGCAGTGCTAGGACAGAGCTCAACGGCTACGAGCAGTACTTC. This sequence encodes CSARTELNGYEQYF.

The rearrangement uses TRBV20-1 and TRBJ2-3; TRBD2 agrees at 8 bases. This CDR3 contains 14 residues. V dropped 4 bases and J dropped 2; count of bases not matched to a gene: 5. CDR1 and CDR2 from the germline V gene are DFQATT and SNEGSKA (reference sequence). CDR3 region: CSAKGLALTDTQYF. The CDR3 region has the DNA TGCAGTGCTAAAGGACTAGCCCTCACAGATACGCAGTATTTT.

This clonotype was recorded a few times. The chain carries TRBV5-6 and TRBJ2-3; 8 bases align to TRBD1. Per germline, CDR1 SGHDT and CDR2 YYEEEE. The ends lost 2 bases at V and 6 bases at J; junction bases unmatched: 2. This CDR3 spans 13 amino acids. The CDR3 DNA follows: TGTGCCAGCAGCTTAACAGGGGGGGATACGCAGTATTTT. It encodes CASSLTGGDTQYF. Supplemented by reference TRBV5-6 and TRBJ2-3, the full variable domain reads DAGVTQSPTHLIKTRGQQVTLRCSPKSGHDTVSWYQQALGQGPQFIFQYYEEEERQRGNFPDRFSGHQFPNYSSELNVNALLLGDSALYLCASSLTGGDTQYFGPGTRLTVL.

This clonotype has just a few counts. Sequence at one end of the junction differs from germline and may be a read error. This chain uses TRBV6-7 with TRBJ2-5; tentative D call: TRBD1 (6 bases). TRBV6-7 has ORF status, its function being uncertain. This CDR3 has 16 residues. The DNA of the CDR3 is TGTGCCAGCAGCAAAGGGTTGGACAGTTTGCAAGAGGCCCAGTACTTC. Translated, it gives CASSKGLDSLQEAQYF.

J is TRBJ1-4 and V is TRBV18; a weak D match, TRBD1 (6 bases). The germline V gene has CDR1 KGHSH and CDR2 LQKENI. Trimming removed 4 bases at V and 7 bases at J, with 16 bases between. The CDR3 runs 15 residues. CDR3 DNA: TGTGCCAGCTCACAGGTCGGCAGGGGATCTGAAAAACTGTTTTTT. It encodes CASSQVGRGSEKLFF.

This chain links TRBV20-1 with TRBJ2-7; 7 positions match TRBD2. The CDR3 is made up of 13 amino acids. Germline values: CDR1 DFQATT, CDR2 SNEGSKA (reference sequence). The V and J ends lost 0 bases and 3 bases, in that order; junction bases with no gene match: 2. CDR3 amino acids: CSAREGLIYEQYF. CDR3 nucleotides: TGCAGTGCTAGAGAGGGACTAATCTACGAGCAGTACTTC.

This chain links TRBV20-1 with TRBJ2-5; 7 nucleotides match TRBD2. This CDR3 comprises 14 residues. The J segment lost 3 bases and the V segment lost 8 bases, leaving 12 bases of the junction unmatched. Germline values: CDR1 DFQATT, CDR2 SNEGSKA (reference sequence). The CDR3 loop is CSRNGDYGEETQYF. The CDR3 nucleotides read TGCAGTCGAAATGGGGACTATGGGGAAGAGACCCAGTACTTC.

The chain uses TRBV7-8 and TRBJ2-4, with 12 bases that match TRBD2. This CDR3 is built from 18 residues. Trimming took 1 base from V and 7 from J; bases not matched to a gene: 11. Germline assignment: CDR1 SGHVS and CDR2 FQNEAQ. The CDR3: CASSLGASGGARQNIQYF. CDR3 DNA sequence: TGTGCCAGCAGCTTAGGGGCTAGCGGGGGGGCCAGGCAGAACATTCAGTACTTC.

The genes are TRBV25-1 and TRBJ2-3; D is unresolved. Germline lookup yields CDR1 MGHDK and CDR2 SYGVNS. Trimming removed 2 bases from V and 5 bases from J, with 8 bases in between. CDR3 length: 13 amino acids. The CDR3 loop reads CASSERAGDTQYF. CDR3 DNA sequence: TGTGCCAGCAGTGAAAGGGCTGGAGATACGCAGTATTTT. Using reference TRBV25-1 and TRBJ2-3 for the parts outside the CDR3, the full variable domain is EADIYQTPRYLVIGTGKKITLECSQTMGHDKMYWYQQDPGMELHLIHYSYGVNSTEKGDLSSESTVSRIRTEHFPLTLESARPSHTSQYLCASSERAGDTQYFGPGTRLTVL.

The chain employs TRBV12-3 or TRBV12-4 and TRBJ1-2; D is perhaps TRBD1 (5 bases). The CDR3 has 13 amino acids. Trimming left V 5 bases short and J 4 bases short, with 11 bases between. Written as DNA, the CDR3 is TGTGCCAGCAGTCACTCGGGGGGCTATGGCTACACCTTC. This gives the protein CASSHSGGYGYTF.

This chain connects TRBV5-1 to TRBJ2-6; D not certain. The CDR3 has 16 residues. Germline CDR1 and CDR2: SGHRS and YFSETQ. V lost 0 bases to trimming and J lost 3 bases, with 10 bases between them. CDR3 residues: CASSLGARRGANVLTF. CDR3 bases: TGCGCCAGCAGCTTGGGGGCGAGGCGTGGGGCCAACGTCCTGACTTTC. Supplemented by reference TRBV5-1 and TRBJ2-6, the full variable domain reads KAGVTQTPRYLIKTRGQQVTLSCSPISGHRSVSWYQQTPGQGLQFLFEYFSETQRNKGNFPGRFSGRQFSNSRSEMNVSTLELGDSALYLCASSLGARRGANVLTFGAGSRLTVL.